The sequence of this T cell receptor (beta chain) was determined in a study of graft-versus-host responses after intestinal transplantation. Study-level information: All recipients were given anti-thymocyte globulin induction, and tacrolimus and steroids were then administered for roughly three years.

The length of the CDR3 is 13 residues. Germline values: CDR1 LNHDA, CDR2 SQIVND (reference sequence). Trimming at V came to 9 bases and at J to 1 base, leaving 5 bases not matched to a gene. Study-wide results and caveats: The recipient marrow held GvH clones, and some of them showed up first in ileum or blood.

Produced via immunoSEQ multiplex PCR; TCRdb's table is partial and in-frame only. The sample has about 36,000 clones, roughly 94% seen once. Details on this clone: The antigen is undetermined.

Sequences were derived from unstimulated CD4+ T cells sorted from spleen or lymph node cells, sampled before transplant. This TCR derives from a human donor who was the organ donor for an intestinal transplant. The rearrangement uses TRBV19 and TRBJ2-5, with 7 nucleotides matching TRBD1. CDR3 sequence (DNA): TGTGCCAGCTCGGGACAGATCCAAGAGACCCAGTACTTC. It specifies CASSGQIQETQYF.